The rows below give T cell receptor beta chains drawn from one sample of a study of CD8+CD57+ T cells in acquired aplastic anemia. TCRdb re-called the reads with MiXCR, one entry per CDR3 protein. The sample has some 130,000 distinct CDR3 sequences, around 41% seen once. The sample was sorted CD4+, CD8+, or CD8+CD57+ T cells (not recorded which) from PBMCs. The receptors stem from a human donor in good health, serving as a control. CDR3s include the opening cysteine and the closing phenylalanine or tryptophan. The D gene is left open where the match is weak. Only part of the rows carry a size: once, few, many, or a class if the clone is expanded.

CDR3 protein: CASHSSDTKETQYF; CDR3 DNA: TGTGCCAGCCATTCTTCCGATACCAAAGAGACCCAGTACTTC; D gene: -; V gene: TRBV19; clone size: -; J gene: TRBJ2-5
CDR3 protein: CASKIGGQGEKLFF; CDR3 DNA: TGTGCCAGCAAGATTGGGGGGCAGGGTGAAAAACTGTTTTTT; D gene: -; V gene: TRBV6-1; clone size: many; J gene: TRBJ1-4
CDR3 protein: CASSAGQVPDTQYF; CDR3 DNA: TGTGCCAGCAGCGCCGGACAGGTCCCAGATACGCAGTATTTT; D gene: TRBD1; V gene: TRBV5-4; clone size: many; J gene: TRBJ2-3
CDR3 protein: CASSQHLRGGSSGHEQFF; CDR3 DNA: TGTGCCAGCAGCCAGCACCTAAGGGGCGGGAGCTCCGGCCATGAGCAGTTCTTC; D gene: TRBD2; V gene: TRBV4-2; clone size: few; J gene: TRBJ2-1
CDR3 protein: CASKEVGETGGYTF; CDR3 DNA: TGTGCCAGCAAAGAGGTCGGGGAAACGGGTGGCTACACCTTC; D gene: -; V gene: TRBV6-1; clone size: many; J gene: TRBJ1-2
CDR3 protein: CAGSLTSGNEQFF; CDR3 DNA: TGTGCCGGCAGCTTAACGTCGGGTAATGAGCAGTTCTTC; D gene: -; V gene: TRBV7-6; clone size: -; J gene: TRBJ2-1
CDR3 protein: CASSEGETEAFF; CDR3 DNA: TGTGCCAGCAGTGAAGGGGAAACTGAAGCTTTCTTT; D gene: -; V gene: TRBV2; clone size: many; J gene: TRBJ1-1
CDR3 protein: CAISDSGGSNNEQFF; CDR3 DNA: TGTGCCATCAGTGATAGCGGGGGGTCTAACAATGAGCAGTTCTTC; D gene: TRBD2; V gene: TRBV10-3; clone size: many; J gene: TRBJ2-1
CDR3 protein: CASSPPGRSEAFF; CDR3 DNA: TGTGCCAGCAGCCCCCCGGGGCGGTCTGAAGCTTTCTTT; D gene: -; V gene: TRBV11-2; clone size: -; J gene: TRBJ1-1
CDR3 protein: CSVEDLRQGNEQFF; CDR3 DNA: TGCAGCGTTGAAGATCTACGGCAGGGCAATGAGCAGTTCTTC; D gene: -; V gene: TRBV29-1; clone size: many; J gene: TRBJ2-1
CDR3 protein: CSVEDPGREAFF; CDR3 DNA: TGCAGCGTTGAAGATCCCGGACGGGAAGCTTTCTTT; D gene: -; V gene: TRBV29-1; clone size: many; J gene: TRBJ1-1
CDR3 protein: CASRPGLAYEQYF; CDR3 DNA: TGTGCCAGCAGGCCGGGACTCGCCTACGAGCAGTACTTC; D gene: -; V gene: TRBV6-7; clone size: many; J gene: TRBJ2-7
CDR3 protein: CASSLRDSRLLNTEAFF; CDR3 DNA: TGTGCCAGCAGCCTCCGGGACAGCAGACTCCTGAACACTGAAGCTTTCTTT; D gene: TRBD1; V gene: TRBV14; clone size: -; J gene: TRBJ1-1
CDR3 protein: CASRIPRAGGVNEQFF; CDR3 DNA: TGTGCCAGCAGAATACCTAGAGCGGGGGGAGTTAATGAGCAGTTCTTC; D gene: TRBD2; V gene: TRBV11-1; clone size: -; J gene: TRBJ2-1
CDR3 protein: CASRFRDRDYNTQYF; CDR3 DNA: TGTGCCAGCAGGTTCCGGGACAGGGATTACAATACGCAGTATTTT; D gene: TRBD1; V gene: TRBV11-1; clone size: -; J gene: TRBJ2-3
CDR3 protein: CAWTRGLAGNTDTQYF; CDR3 DNA: TGTGCCTGGACTCGAGGGCTAGCGGGAAACACAGATACGCAGTATTTT; D gene: TRBD2; V gene: TRBV30; clone size: -; J gene: TRBJ2-3
CDR3 protein: CSARSETLNSPLHF; CDR3 DNA: TGCAGTGCTAGGTCGGAAACCCTCAATTCACCCCTCCACTTT; D gene: -; V gene: TRBV20-1; clone size: many; J gene: TRBJ1-6
CDR3 protein: CASTLAGGGADTQYF; CDR3 DNA: TGTGCCAGCACCTTAGCGGGGGGCGGCGCAGATACGCAGTATTTT; D gene: TRBD2; V gene: TRBV13; clone size: -; J gene: TRBJ2-3
CDR3 protein: CATSAPGGYEQYF; CDR3 DNA: TGTGCCACCAGTGCCCCAGGGGGCTACGAGCAGTACTTC; D gene: TRBD1; V gene: TRBV24-1; clone size: -; J gene: TRBJ2-7
CDR3 protein: CASKKELGSQFF; CDR3 DNA: TGTGCCAGCAAGAAAGAACTCGGATCGCAGTTCTTC; D gene: -; V gene: TRBV2; clone size: many; J gene: TRBJ2-1
CDR3 protein: CATSRRTSNEQFF; CDR3 DNA: TGTGCCACCAGCAGACGGACTAGCAATGAGCAGTTCTTC; D gene: TRBD2; V gene: TRBV15; clone size: few; J gene: TRBJ2-1
CDR3 protein: CAWSALEGGAQYF; CDR3 DNA: TGTGCCTGGAGTGCCCTAGAAGGTGGGGCCCAGTACTTC; D gene: -; V gene: TRBV30; clone size: many; J gene: TRBJ2-5
CDR3 protein: CASSTDSTVTGNTIYF; CDR3 DNA: TGTGCCAGCAGCACAGACTCGACAGTTACAGGAAACACCATATATTTT; D gene: -; V gene: TRBV7-9; clone size: many; J gene: TRBJ1-3
CDR3 protein: CASSISRNSNEQYF; CDR3 DNA: TGTGCCAGTAGTATTTCTAGGAACTCCAACGAGCAGTACTTC; D gene: -; V gene: TRBV19; clone size: many; J gene: TRBJ2-7
CDR3 protein: CASSSREDEQFF; CDR3 DNA: TGTGCCAGCAGCTCCCGTGAGGATGAGCAGTTCTTC; D gene: -; V gene: TRBV9; clone size: -; J gene: TRBJ2-1
CDR3 protein: CAIRTAVSTDTQYF; CDR3 DNA: TGTGCCATCAGAACAGCGGTTAGCACAGATACGCAGTATTTT; D gene: -; V gene: TRBV10-3; clone size: many; J gene: TRBJ2-3
CDR3 protein: CSARDSTGLQTSPLHF; CDR3 DNA: TGCAGTGCTAGAGATAGCACAGGGCTTCAGACTTCACCCCTCCACTTT; D gene: -; V gene: TRBV20-1; clone size: many; J gene: TRBJ1-6
CDR3 protein: CAISEVFDYNSPLHF; CDR3 DNA: TGTGCCATCAGTGAAGTGTTCGACTATAATTCACCCCTCCACTTT; D gene: -; V gene: TRBV10-3; clone size: once; J gene: TRBJ1-6
CDR3 protein: CAWTLGYNSPLHF; CDR3 DNA: TGTGCCTGGACGTTAGGGTATAATTCACCCCTCCACTTT; D gene: -; V gene: TRBV7-2; clone size: many; J gene: TRBJ1-6
CDR3 protein: CATSRGDPLGEQYF; CDR3 DNA: TGTGCCACCAGCAGAGGGGACCCCCTCGGGGAGCAGTACTTC; D gene: -; V gene: TRBV15; clone size: many; J gene: TRBJ2-7
CDR3 protein: CSASTARNTEAFF; CDR3 DNA: TGCAGTGCTAGTACCGCGAGGAACACTGAAGCTTTCTTT; D gene: -; V gene: TRBV20-1; clone size: many; J gene: TRBJ1-1